Sequencing of this TCR beta chain was carried out in a study of memory CD4+ T cells and cytomegalovirus serostatus (dated by TCRdb to the late 2010s). Some background on the complete study: The 35 or so healthy Belgian adults in the cohort included 9 who were CMV seropositive and around 25 who were CMV seronegative. The study sequenced CD4+ memory TCRbeta repertoires of a Belgian cohort with known cytomegalovirus serostatus to replicate a published TCR-based CMV serostatus classifier.

This clone has more than one count but fewer than ten. Its antigen remains undetermined. The record has no base qualities; no much larger clone is one base away. A FACSAria II was used to sort memory CD4+ T cells, defined as single viable CD3+CD4+CD8-CD45RO+ cells. CMV serostatus was determined with a Roche Elecsys assay detecting serum IgG against CMV pp150, pp28, p38 and p52. After thawing, total CD4+ T cells were enriched by positive selection with CD4 magnetic microbeads. Samples originated from another study that specifically interrogated the CD4+ T cell memory repertoire. Following standard operating procedures, peripheral blood mononuclear cells were isolated and cryopreserved, while serum was kept at -80 degrees C. The staining used CD3-PerCP (BW264/56), CD4-APC (RPA-T4), CD45RO-PE (UCHT1) and CD8-Pacific Orange (3B5) antibodies, and Sytox blue was used to exclude non-viable cells. From its cysteine to its phenylalanine, the CDR3 spans 13 amino acids. Of the read, only the CDR3 DNA is kept; its 39 bases are in frame from base 1. CDR1 and CDR2 were assigned from the germline V gene (reference sequence) as LNHDA and SQIVND. The junction carries 16 bases between V and J, which are trimmed by 6 bases and 7 bases respectively.

Broader findings and caveats from the paper: On the Belgian cohort, the classifier built on the original framework reached a median bootstrapped AUC of around 0.95, with a 95% CI of 0.76-1.00. The results were read as suggesting that the CMV-associated TCR signature is, for the most part, present in the CD4+ memory repertoire. Among the roughly 160 previously reported CMV-associated TCRbeta sequences, some 70 showed up in the CD4+ memory repertoires, with each one found in between one and five individuals. Only CD4+CD45RO+ memory cells were sequenced, in contrast to the original study, which included naive and memory CD4+ and CD8+ populations. For predicting CMV serostatus, the median bootstrapped AUC was about 0.96 using the original framework and 0.91 using a US-trained random forest.

The Quick-DNA Microprep Kit was used to extract genomic DNA from the sorted cells. Amplification of TCRbeta DNA was done with the immunoSEQ hsTCRbeta kit, following the protocol from the manufacturer. TCRbeta libraries were sequenced on an Illumina MiSeq instrument. Concerning the study's data processing: Removing out-of-frame sequences left fewer than 2.5 million distinct TCRbeta sequences, an average of about 70,000 per individual. Each individual was scored using the number of 150 to 200 previously reported CMV-associated TCRbeta sequences that the individual carried and the total number of productive distinct TCRbeta sequences. A beta-binomial model was reimplemented in Python, and random forests from scikit-learn, run with default parameters, were trained on data from the US cohort. Classifier performance on the Belgian cohort was summarized as median AUC with percentile confidence intervals calculated over 10,000 bootstrap iterations. TCRdb mirrors the immuneACCESS table, restricted to in-frame sequences. Some clones are absent from its copies; in checked studies, under half trace to an unresolved V gene, and the reason for the others is unknown. D and trimming come from the DNA, and the V and J calls and clone size come from that table. Recorded for this sample are tens of thousands of clones; about 78% of them occurred a single time. The top ten clonotypes cover 0.77% of the sample.

The sequence derives from an adult in good health and CMV-seronegative. The chain is encoded by TRBV19 joined to TRBJ2-7; there is no confident call for the D gene. The source material was memory CD4+ T cells from blood. The encoded CDR3 is CASSGSRLEEQYF. The nucleotide sequence reads TGTGCCAGTAGCGGCAGCCGACTGGAGGAGCAGTACTTC.